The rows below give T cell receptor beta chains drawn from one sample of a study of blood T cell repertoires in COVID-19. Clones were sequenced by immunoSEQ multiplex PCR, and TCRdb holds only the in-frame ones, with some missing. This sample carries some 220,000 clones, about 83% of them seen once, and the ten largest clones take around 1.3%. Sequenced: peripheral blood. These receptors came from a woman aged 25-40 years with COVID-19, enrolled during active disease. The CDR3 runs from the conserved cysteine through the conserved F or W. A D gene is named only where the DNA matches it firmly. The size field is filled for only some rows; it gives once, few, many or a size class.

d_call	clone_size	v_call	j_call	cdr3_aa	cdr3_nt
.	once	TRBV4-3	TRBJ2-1	CASSQAPLADNEQFF	TGCGCCAGCAGCCAAGCCCCTTTGGCGGACAATGAGCAGTTCTTC
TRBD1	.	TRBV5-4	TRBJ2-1	CASSLAPGQGENEQFF	TGTGCCAGCAGCTTGGCCCCGGGACAGGGGGAAAATGAGCAGTTCTTC
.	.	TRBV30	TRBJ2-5	CAWTTLETQYF	TGTGCCTGGACTACTCTAGAGACCCAGTACTTC
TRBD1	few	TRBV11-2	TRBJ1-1	CASSLDPGQPPAAFF	TGTGCCAGCAGCTTAGACCCGGGACAGCCACCGGCGGCTTTCTTT
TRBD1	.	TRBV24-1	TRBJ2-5	CATSDAGTGGTGETQYF	TGTGCCACCAGTGATGCCGGGACAGGGGGTACAGGAGAGACCCAGTACTTC
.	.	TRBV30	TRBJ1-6	CAWSVGLATGSPLHF	TGTGCCTGGAGTGTAGGTCTGGCAACGGGTTCACCCCTCCACTTT
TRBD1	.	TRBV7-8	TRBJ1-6	CASSFQSSDRGGSPLHF	TGTGCCAGCAGCTTCCAATCCTCAGACAGGGGAGGCTCACCCCTCCACTTT
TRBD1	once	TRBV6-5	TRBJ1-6	CASKEQGAYNSPLHF	TGTGCCAGCAAGGAACAGGGGGCTTATAATTCACCCCTCCACTTT
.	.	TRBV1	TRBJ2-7	CTSSRAGSYEQYF	TGCACCAGCAGCCGCGCAGGCTCCTACGAGCAGTACTTC
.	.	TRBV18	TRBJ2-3	CASSPRDWGTDTQYF	TGTGCCAGCTCACCGCGGGACTGGGGCACAGATACGCAGTATTTT
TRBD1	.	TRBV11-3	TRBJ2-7	CASSLAGQGYEQYF	TGTGCCAGCAGCTTAGCCGGACAGGGCTACGAGCAGTACTTC
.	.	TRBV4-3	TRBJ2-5	CASSQALRETQYF	TGCGCCAGCAGCCAAGCCCTAAGAGAGACCCAGTACTTC
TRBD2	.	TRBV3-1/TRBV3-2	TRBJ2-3	CASSQDQEGLAYTDTQYF	TGTGCCAGCAGCCAAGATCAAGAAGGACTAGCGTACACAGATACGCAGTATTTT
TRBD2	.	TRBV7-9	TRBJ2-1	CASSSGLAGASYNEQFF	TGTGCCAGCAGCTCGGGACTAGCGGGGGCATCCTACAATGAGCAGTTCTTC
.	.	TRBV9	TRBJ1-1	CASSVAGTMNTEAFF	TGTGCCAGCAGCGTAGCCGGGACAATGAACACTGAAGCTTTCTTT
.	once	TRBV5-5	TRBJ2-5	CASSRLGRETQYF	TGTGCCAGCAGCAGGTTGGGGAGAGAGACCCAGTACTTC
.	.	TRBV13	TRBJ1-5	CASSSRGPYQPQHF	TGTGCCAGCAGCTCGCGGGGTCCCTATCAGCCCCAGCATTTT
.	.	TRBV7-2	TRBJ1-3	CASSLAAGGNTIYF	TGTGCCAGCAGCTTAGCGGCAGGGGGAAACACCATATATTTT
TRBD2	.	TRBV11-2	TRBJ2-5	CASSPIAGEETQYF	TGTGCCAGCAGCCCAATAGCGGGGGAAGAGACCCAGTACTTC
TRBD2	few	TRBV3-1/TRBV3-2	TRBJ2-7	CASSSTSVKRGSYEQYF	TGTGCCAGCAGCTCGACTAGCGTCAAGAGGGGATCCTACGAGCAGTACTTC
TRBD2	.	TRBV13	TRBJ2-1	CASSFQRTSGYNEQFF	TGTGCCAGCAGCTTCCAAAGGACTAGCGGTTACAATGAGCAGTTCTTC
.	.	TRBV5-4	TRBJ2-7	CASSLVEGVEQYF	TGTGCCAGCAGCTTGGTTGAGGGGGTAGAGCAGTACTTC
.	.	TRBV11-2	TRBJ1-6	CASRSLNSPLHF	TGTGCTAGCAGGTCCCTGAATTCACCCCTCCACTTT
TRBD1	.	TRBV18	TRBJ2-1	CASSPPTGIGEQFF	TGTGCCAGCTCACCACCGACAGGGATAGGGGAGCAGTTCTTC
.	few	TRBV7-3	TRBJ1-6	CASSLTGHTNSYNSPLHF	TGTGCCAGCAGCTTAACGGGGCATACCAACTCCTATAATTCACCCCTCCACTTT
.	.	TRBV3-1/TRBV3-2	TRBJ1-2	CASSQGEGNLF	TGTGCCAGCAGCCAAGGGGAGGGCAACCTCTTC
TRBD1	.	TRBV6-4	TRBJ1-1	CASKLTGGTEAFF	TGTGCCAGCAAGTTGACAGGGGGTACTGAAGCTTTCTTT
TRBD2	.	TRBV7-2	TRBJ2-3	CASSHSRGRGDTQYF	TGTGCCAGCAGCCATTCCCGCGGGAGGGGGGATACGCAGTATTTT
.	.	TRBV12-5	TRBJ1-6	CASGLPSPPETGSNSPLHF	TGTGCTAGTGGTTTGCCCTCCCCCCCGGAGACAGGTTCTAATTCACCCCTCCACTTT
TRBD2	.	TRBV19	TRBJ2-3	CASRSPGGVMGTDTQYF	TGTGCCAGTAGATCCCCGGGGGGTGTAATGGGCACAGATACGCAGTATTTT
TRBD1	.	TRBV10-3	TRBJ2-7	CAISESGQTSSYEQYF	TGTGCCATCAGTGAGTCGGGACAGACGAGCTCCTACGAGCAGTACTTC
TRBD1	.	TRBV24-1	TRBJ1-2	CATSDPQGVYGYTF	TGTGCCACCAGTGATCCACAGGGGGTATATGGCTACACCTTC
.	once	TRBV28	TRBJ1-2	CASSLVGGGAGYGYTF	TGTGCCAGCAGTTTAGTGGGTGGGGGCGCAGGCTATGGCTACACCTTC
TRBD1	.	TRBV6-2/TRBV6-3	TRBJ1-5	CASSSMRQGASNQPQHF	TGTGCCAGCAGTTCCATGAGGCAGGGGGCGAGCAATCAGCCCCAGCATTTT
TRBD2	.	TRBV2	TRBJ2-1	CASSPTSGSNNEQFF	TGTGCCAGCAGTCCGACTAGCGGGAGCAACAATGAGCAGTTCTTC
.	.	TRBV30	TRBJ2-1	CAWTVDNEQFF	TGTGCCTGGACAGTTGACAATGAGCAGTTCTTC
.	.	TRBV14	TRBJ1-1	CASSHNRVAFF	TGTGCCAGCAGCCACAACAGGGTCGCTTTCTTT
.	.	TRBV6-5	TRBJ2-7	CASSYSASLSSEQYF	TGTGCCAGCAGTTACTCTGCCTCTCTTAGTTCCGAGCAGTACTTC
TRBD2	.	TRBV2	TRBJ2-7	CASSEFSSGAYEQYF	TGTGCCAGCAGTGAATTTTCTAGCGGCGCCTACGAGCAGTACTTC
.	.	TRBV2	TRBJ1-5	CASSEGENQPQHF	TGTGCCAGCAGTGAAGGGGAGAATCAGCCCCAGCATTTT
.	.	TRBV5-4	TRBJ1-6	CASSLDGYNSPLHF	TGTGCCAGCAGCTTGGACGGTTATAATTCACCCCTCCACTTT
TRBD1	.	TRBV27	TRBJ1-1	CASSTGGAGTEAFF	TGTGCCAGCAGTACAGGGGGCGCCGGGACTGAAGCTTTCTTT